The 2 T cell receptor beta chains presented below share a single source sample, sequenced in a study of CD8 T cells in ankylosing spondylitis. Study results and caveats: A TCR beta motif of under 10 highly homologous variants appeared characteristic of ankylosing spondylitis blood.

TCRdb analysed the 5' RACE reads with MiXCR anew, one entry per CDR3 protein. The sample lists about 450,000 distinct CDR3 sequences, about 25% occurring once. Their antigens remain unidentified. Sequenced: blood, either unsorted or a sorted T cell fraction (not recorded which). Every receptor here comes from a male donor with ankylosing spondylitis.

This clonotype was recorded a few times. The V call is TRBV7-9, the J call TRBJ2-1; D possibly corresponds to TRBD2 (7 bases). Trimming removed 7 bases at V and 4 bases at J, with 17 bases between. CDR1 and CDR2 (germline): SEHNR, FQNEAQ (reference sequence). The CDR3 sequence is 15 residues long. CDR3 region: CASTYREGLYNEQFF. In nucleotides, the CDR3 is TGTGCCAGCACCTACAGGGAGGGGCTATACAATGAGCAGTTCTTC.

A few counts support this clonotype. The V call is TRBV7-2, the J call TRBJ2-5; no clear D. Germline values: CDR1 SGHTA, CDR2 FQGNSA. V shed 6 bases and J shed 2 bases, with 13 bases lying between them. The CDR3 extends over 14 amino acids. The CDR3 is CASSSLAQQETQYF. The CDR3 DNA sequence: TGTGCCAGCAGTTCCCTGGCACAGCAAGAGACCCAGTACTTC.